This T cell receptor (beta chain) is from a study of blood T cell repertoires in COVID-19. Across the study: Nucleic acid was either cDNA or gDNA, and it came from T cells, B-cell-depleted T cells, or PBMCs.

This table comes from immunoSEQ multiplex PCR, and its TCRdb copy is limited to in-frame clones, with some not included. The table has about 280,000 clones, roughly 80% seen once. The receptor comes from a man aged 35 to 55 who had been exposed to COVID-19. Sequencing was performed on PBMCs or T cells enriched from blood (not recorded which).

DNA for the CDR3: TGCGCCAGCAGCCCGGGACAGGGGGTCGGGGAGCAGTACTTC. Protein product: CASSPGQGVGEQYF. The chain uses TRBV4-1 and TRBJ2-7; 11 bases match TRBD1. Germline CDR1 and CDR2: MGHRA and YSYEKL. V lost 4 bases to trimming and J lost 7 bases; unmatched junction nucleotides: 6. The CDR3 contains 14 residues.